The next 30 T cell receptor beta chains were all read from a single sample in a study of cytomegalovirus exposure and HLA in healthy donors. With 60 Vbeta and 13 Jbeta primers, the PCR was carried out. Profiled with immunoSEQ multiplex PCR; TCRdb holds only in-frame clones, not every one. The sample holds approximately 150,000 clones, around 75% seen once. Sequencing was carried out using PBMCs. Every receptor here comes from a human donor in good health.

The rearrangement links TRBV10-3 to TRBJ1-2; 8 nucleotides match TRBD1. Germline V gives CDR1 ENHRY, CDR2 SYGVKD. V lost 5 bases to trimming and J lost 8 bases; unmatched junction nucleotides: 7. CDR3 length: 13 residues. The CDR3 region has the DNA TGTGCCATCAGTCCCGGGACAGGTGTAGGCTACACCTTC. This gives the protein CAISPGTGVGYTF.

V gene TRBV9 combines with J gene TRBJ2-2; 9 bases are shared with TRBD2. Germline CDR1 and CDR2: SGDLS and YYNGEE. V lost 4 bases and J lost 0; bases outside the gene matches: 7. The CDR3 sequence is 17 residues long. The CDR3 region has the DNA TGTGCCAGCAGCACTCATAAGCGGGAGGCGAACACCGGGGAGCTGTTTTTT. Its translation: CASSTHKREANTGELFF.

This clone was seen just once. The chain recombines TRBV6-5 with TRBJ2-7; 10 nucleotides agree with TRBD1. This CDR3 is 14 amino acids long. The germline V gene encodes CDR1 MNHEY and CDR2 SVGAGI. The V and J ends lost 2 bases and 6 bases, in that order; junction bases with no gene match: 4. The CDR3 sequence is CASSYGTGALEQYF. In DNA, the CDR3 is TGTGCCAGCAGTTACGGGACAGGGGCCCTCGAGCAGTACTTC.

The chain uses TRBV2 and TRBJ2-1, with 13 positions matching TRBD2. V dropped 6 bases and J dropped 8; count of bases not matched to a gene: 7. CDR1 is SNHLY, CDR2 FYNNEI, per germline. The CDR3 covers 15 residues. The chain's CDR3 is CASRKGTSGIDEQFF. The CDR3 DNA reads as TGTGCCAGCAGAAAAGGGACTAGCGGGATCGATGAGCAGTTCTTC.

This chain joins TRBV15 and TRBJ2-7, with a tentative D call TRBD2 (6 bases). V shed 5 bases and J shed 0 bases, with 23 bases lying between them. The CDR3 contains 18 residues. CDR1 is LNHNV, CDR2 YYDKDF, per germline (reference sequence). The CDR3 DNA reads as TGTGCCACCAGCGACGAAGTGGTTTCCTACGGGAGCTCCTACGAGCAGTACTTC. Translation: CATSDEVVSYGSSYEQYF.

The chain is built from TRBV30 and TRBJ1-1; D unresolved. Germline CDR1 is GTSNPN and CDR2 is SVGIG (reference sequence). V dropped 1 base and J dropped 4 bases, with 13 bases sitting between them. The CDR3 consists of 14 residues. The DNA for the CDR3 is TGTGCCTGGAGTGCGGCAGCGGTCGGCACTGAAGCTTTCTTT. Translated: CAWSAAAVGTEAFF.

This sequence joins TRBV5-6 and TRBJ1-2; 7 bases line up with TRBD1. V lost 4 bases and J lost 2; bases outside the gene matches: 8. The CDR3 consists of 15 residues. The germline CDR1 and CDR2 sequences are SGHDT and YYEEEE. CDR3 DNA: TGTGCCAGCAGCACTTTGACAGGGCCCAACTATGGCTACACCTTC. This encodes CASSTLTGPNYGYTF.

This clone has a handful of counts. The chain recombines TRBV6-6 with TRBJ1-1; no firm D call. Germline V gene sequence: CDR1 MNHNY, CDR2 SVGAGI (reference sequence). V lost 2 bases and J lost 1, with 5 bases in between. The CDR3 contains 13 residues. For the CDR3, the DNA is TGTGCCAGCAGTTACATACAGAACACTGAAGCTTTCTTT. Translated: CASSYIQNTEAFF.

Turning to this clone: A read error may produce the germline difference seen at one junction end. V gene TRBV14 combines with J gene TRBJ1-1; TRBD1 might be the D (6 bases). The CDR3 has 16 residues. The V gene's germline CDR1 is SGHDN and CDR2 FVKESK. CDR3 region: CASSHRQVRMNPEAFF. The CDR3 DNA is TGTGCCAGCAGCCATAGACAGGTACGAATGAACCCTGAAGCTTTCTTT.

This sequence joins TRBV27 and TRBJ2-3, with 8 bases lining up with TRBD2. Per germline, CDR1 MNHEY and CDR2 SMNVEV (reference sequence). The CDR3 totals 13 residues. V lost 8 bases and J lost 2; bases outside the gene matches: 3. The CDR3 sequence is CASVSGDTDTQYF. The CDR3 coding sequence is TGTGCCAGCGTTAGCGGGGACACAGATACGCAGTATTTT.

The rearrangement links TRBV4-2 to TRBJ2-1; D not certain. Trimming took off 4 bases at V and 2 bases at J, with 9 bases between the two ends. CDR3 size: 14 residues. Germline V gives CDR1 LGHNA, CDR2 YNFKEQ. The CDR3 bases are TGTGCCAGCAGCCCCGCCCTAGCCTACAATGAGCAGTTCTTC. Protein sequence: CASSPALAYNEQFF.

The chain is built from TRBV7-2 and TRBJ1-1, with D unclear. CDR3 length: 13 amino acids. The V end lost 0 bases, the J end lost 8 bases, and 10 bases lay between the germline ends. Looked up from germline, CDR1 is SGHTA and CDR2 is FQGNSA. DNA of the CDR3: TGTGCCAGCAGCTTAGCGCCTTCCACAGAAGCTTTCTTT. It codes for CASSLAPSTEAFF.

This rearrangement joins TRBV6-1 to TRBJ1-4, with D uncertain. V shed 5 bases and J shed 1 base, with 11 bases lying between them. The germline CDR1 and CDR2 sequences are MNHNS and SASEGT. The CDR3 has 15 amino acids. The CDR3 sequence is CASSPRRVTNEKLFF. The CDR3 nucleotides read TGTGCCAGCAGTCCCCGGCGGGTAACTAATGAAAAACTGTTTTTT.

The chain has TRBV6-5 and TRBJ1-5; D gene ambiguous. Trimming removed 6 bases from V and 7 bases from J, with 13 bases in between. The CDR3 spans 13 residues. CDR1 and CDR2 (germline): MNHEY, SVGAGI. The CDR3 reads CASREGGGQPQHF. The CDR3 DNA reads as TGTGCCAGCAGGGAGGGAGGAGGGCAGCCCCAGCATTTT.

The gene calls are TRBV19 and TRBJ2-3, with 7 bases that match TRBD2. J gave up 0 bases and V 4 bases, and 4 bases lay outside the gene matches. Germline CDR1 is LNHDA and CDR2 is SQIVND (reference sequence). The CDR3 spans 15 residues. The CDR3 DNA reads as TGTGCCAGTAGTACATCGGGGGGTAGCACAGATACGCAGTATTTT. It translates to CASSTSGGSTDTQYF.

Here the CDR3 DNA reads TGTGCCAGCAGTTGGACTAGCGGGACTCTCGAGCAGTACTTC. Amino acid sequence: CASSWTSGTLEQYF. This rearrangement joins TRBV28 to TRBJ2-7; 12 nucleotides align to TRBD2. Germline V gives CDR1 MDHEN, CDR2 SYDVKM. CDR3 size: 14 residues. Trimming took 4 bases from V and 6 from J; bases not matched to a gene: 4.

The chain uses TRBV15 and TRBJ1-5, with D possibly matching TRBD1 (6 bases). Trimming took 3 bases from V and 0 from J, leaving 12 bases between them. The CDR3 totals 16 residues. The V gene's germline CDR1 is LNHNV and CDR2 YYDKDF (reference sequence). CDR3 DNA sequence: TGTGCCACCAGCAGGTACAGGGTGGCTAGCAATCAGCCCCAGCATTTT. This sequence encodes CATSRYRVASNQPQHF.

This chain connects TRBV25-1 to TRBJ2-3, with a possible D match to TRBD1 (7 bases). Per the germline V gene, CDR1 is MGHDK and CDR2 is SYGVNS. The CDR3 sequence is 16 residues long. Trimming took 3 bases from V and 1 from J, leaving 14 bases between them. CDR3 in amino acids: CASSELIRGGTDTQYF. As DNA, the CDR3 is TGTGCCAGCAGTGAGCTAATCAGGGGGGGCACAGATACGCAGTATTTT.

The chain recombines TRBV6-5 with TRBJ1-1; tentative D call: TRBD1 (6 bases). CDR3 length: 12 residues. Germline V gene sequence: CDR1 MNHEY, CDR2 SVGAGI. V was trimmed by 4 bases and J by 13 bases, leaving 16 bases between them. CDR3 DNA: TGTGCCAGCAGTTCGCCACAGGGAGTAGGTTTCTTT. Protein product: CASSSPQGVGFF.

The table lists this clone with a few counts. The J gene is TRBJ2-3, the V gene TRBV6-1; 7 nucleotides align to TRBD1. This CDR3 region has 14 residues. In germline, CDR1 is MNHNS, CDR2 SASEGT. J lost 0 bases, V lost 5 bases, and 2 bases had no gene match. The CDR3 sequence: CASSLTGSTDTQYF. In DNA, the CDR3 is TGTGCCAGCAGTTTGACAGGGAGCACAGATACGCAGTATTTT.

This clone was counted only a few times. This chain joins TRBV5-1 and TRBJ1-1; TRBD1 might be the D (6 bases). The CDR3 length is 15 residues. V was shortened by 4 bases and J by 5 bases, with 18 bases between the two germline ends. Per the germline V gene, CDR1 is SGHRS and CDR2 is YFSETQ. The CDR3 DNA sequence: TGCGCCAGCAGCGAAGTACAGGGAAAGGGGACTGAAGCTTTCTTT. Protein: CASSEVQGKGTEAFF.

The J gene is TRBJ2-7, the V gene TRBV6-1; TRBD1 is a possible D gene (5 bases). The germline V gene encodes CDR1 MNHNS and CDR2 SASEGT. The V end lost 6 bases, the J end lost 7 bases, and 13 bases lay between the germline ends. The CDR3 length is 12 residues. The CDR3 region is CASRLSGWEQYF. The CDR3 region has the DNA TGTGCCAGCAGGCTATCAGGGTGGGAGCAGTACTTC.

The chain employs TRBV6-5 and TRBJ1-1, with 7 bases that match TRBD1. With V trimmed by 0 bases and J by 3 bases, 7 bases remained unmatched. Germline V gene lookup returns CDR1 MNHEY and CDR2 SVGAGI. This CDR3 has 16 amino acids. This chain's CDR3 is CASSYSHRGLDTEAFF. In DNA form, the CDR3 reads TGTGCCAGCAGTTACTCCCACAGGGGACTTGACACTGAAGCTTTCTTT.

This clone is a singleton in its sample. The gene calls are TRBV7-9 and TRBJ2-1; 7 positions agree with TRBD1. The germline V gene has CDR1 SEHNR and CDR2 FQNEAQ (reference sequence). Trimming at V came to 5 bases and at J to 9 bases, leaving 7 bases not matched to a gene. This CDR3 spans 13 amino acids. The CDR3 loop reads CASSIQGSGEQFF. DNA of the CDR3: TGTGCCAGCAGCATACAGGGGTCCGGTGAGCAGTTCTTC.

V is TRBV5-1 and J is TRBJ2-6; 9 bases fit TRBD1. The CDR3 loop spans 17 amino acids. Trimming took 6 bases from V and 2 from J; bases not matched to a gene: 9. From germline, CDR1 is SGHRS and CDR2 YFSETQ. In nucleotides, the CDR3 is TGCGCCAGCACGTACGGGACAGGGAAGACTGGGGCCAACGTCCTGACTTTC. This encodes CASTYGTGKTGANVLTF.

The rearrangement links TRBV7-2 to TRBJ2-7, with a weak D call TRBD2 (5 bases). The length of the CDR3 is 14 residues. The V and J ends lost 0 bases and 5 bases respectively, with 11 bases between them. CDR1 SGHTA and CDR2 FQGNSA come from the germline V gene. This chain's CDR3 is CASSLAGLADEQYF. The CDR3 nucleotides are TGTGCCAGCAGCTTAGCCGGACTGGCCGACGAGCAGTACTTC.

The chain employs TRBV11-2 and TRBJ2-7, with 7 positions matching TRBD2. Germline CDR1 reads SGHAT; CDR2 reads FQNNGV. V was clipped by 1 base and J by 12 bases; unmatched bases: 12. The CDR3 contains 14 residues. The CDR3 coding sequence is TGTGCCAGCAGCTTAGTCCTGGGGGGGGTCCCCCCGTACTTC. The encoded protein is CASSLVLGGVPPYF. The variable domain in full, with the rest retrieved from reference TRBV11-2 and TRBJ2-7, is EAGVAQSPRYKIIEKRQSVAFWCNPISGHATLYWYQQILGQGPKLLIQFQNNGVVDDSQLPKDRFSAERLKGVDSTLKIQPAKLEDSAVYLCASSLVLGGVPPYFGPGTRLTVT.

The chain has TRBV19 and TRBJ2-1, with 7 bases aligning to TRBD2. The CDR3 length is 14 residues. Germline CDR1 and CDR2: LNHDA and SQIVND (reference sequence). CDR3 residues: CAVSWGGGPDEQFF. The DNA for the CDR3 is TGTGCTGTCAGTTGGGGGGGAGGGCCGGATGAGCAGTTCTTC.

This clone was counted once. The chain recombines TRBV15 with TRBJ2-3; 9 bases match TRBD2. The CDR3 is 15 residues long. J gave up 3 bases and V 4 bases, and 5 bases lay outside the gene matches. CDR1 and CDR2 (germline): LNHNV, YYDKDF (reference sequence). The CDR3 nucleotides read TGTGCCACCAGCACGGGACTAGCTTCGACAGATACGCAGTATTTT. As protein: CATSTGLASTDTQYF.

The chain links TRBV19 to TRBJ2-7, with D tentatively TRBD1 (5 bases). With 5 bases removed from V and 4 bases from J, the gap between germline ends came to 15 bases. CDR3 length: 14 amino acids. The germline CDR1 and CDR2 sequences are LNHDA and SQIVND (reference sequence). The CDR3 here is CASSVDSLPYEQYF. The DNA for the CDR3 is TGTGCCAGTAGTGTCGACAGTCTCCCTTACGAGCAGTACTTC. Full variable domain (rest looked up from reference TRBV19 and TRBJ2-7): DGGITQSPKYLFRKEGQNVTLSCEQNLNHDAMYWYRQDPGQGLRLIYYSQIVNDFQKGDIAEGYSVSREKKESFPLTVTSAQKNPTAFYLCASSVDSLPYEQYFGPGTRLTVT.